Shown below are 16 T cell receptor beta chains from a single sample sequenced in a study of Graves' ophthalmopathy and Graves' hyperthyroidism. Amplification from RNA transcripts yielded the TCR beta CDR3 regions. An opening RT-PCR round employed HTBI primers and preceded a second-round multiplex PCR. In TCRdb, the multiplex PCR reads were re-called with MiXCR into one record per CDR3 protein. The sample lists roughly 1.1 million distinct CDR3 sequences; roughly 35% were seen once. The sample comprised peripheral blood or thyroid tissue (not recorded which). All receptors come from an adult man with Graves' hyperthyroidism.

This clonotype came up many times. The chain couples TRBV15 to TRBJ2-2; 8 nucleotides line up with TRBD2. Germline-derived CDR1 and CDR2 are LNHNV and YYDKDF (reference sequence). The ends lost 4 bases at V and 6 bases at J; junction bases unmatched: 10. The CDR3 is 16 residues long. The CDR3 is CATSTTERGSAGELFF. The CDR3 coding sequence is TGTGCCACCAGCACCACTGAGCGGGGGTCCGCCGGGGAGCTGTTTTTT.

As to this clonotype: Likely a read error: the CDR3 ends without its conserved phenylalanine or tryptophan. Because the CDR3's place on the DNA is in doubt, the DNA is left out and the CDR3 is given as listed by TCRdb. This chain connects TRBV7-9 to TRBJ1-4. CDR1 is SEHNR, CDR2 FQNEAQ, per germline (reference sequence). From its first to its last residue, the CDR3 has 10 amino acids. CDR3 protein: CASSLGTGNY.

The chain joins TRBV29-1 to TRBJ1-1, with no clear D. V was trimmed by 8 bases and J by 10 bases, leaving 23 bases between them. The V gene's germline CDR1 is SQVTM and CDR2 ANQGSEA. The CDR3 covers 13 residues. The CDR3 DNA sequence: TGCAGCAGCCAAGAGGGAGGGTTCCAAGGAGCTTTCTTT. Translation: CSSQEGGFQGAFF.

V and J are TRBV5-1 and TRBJ2-5; no firm D call. CDR1 and CDR2 from the germline V gene are SGHRS and YFSETQ. The CDR3 spans 14 residues. The germline V and J ends were trimmed by 1 base and 2 bases, with 9 bases remaining between them. CDR3 sequence (DNA): TGCGCCAGCAGCTTGCTGACCAGTCAAGAGACCCAGTACTTC. It is translated as CASSLLTSQETQYF.

V and J are TRBV4-2 and TRBJ2-7; 8 bases are shared with TRBD2. With 0 bases clipped from V and 7 bases from J, the junction kept 11 bases outside the gene matches. CDR1 LGHNA and CDR2 YNFKEQ come from the germline V gene. CDR3 length: 16 amino acids. The CDR3 reads CASSQEGSSGRWEQYF. The CDR3 nucleotides are TGTGCCAGCAGCCAAGAAGGGTCTAGCGGGCGATGGGAGCAGTACTTC.

A remark on this clonotype: Being one base from a much bigger clone, this may be a read error. This chain uses TRBV9 with TRBJ2-7; D gene uncertain. Per germline, CDR1 SGDLS and CDR2 YYNGEE. Trimming stripped 3 bases from V and 2 bases from J, with 18 bases between. This CDR3 has 16 residues. The CDR3 sequence is CASSAIPGLSAYEQYF. In DNA form, the CDR3 reads TGTGCCAGCAGCGCAATTCCGGGCCTGAGCGCCTACGAGCAGTACTTC.

This clonotype was recorded at least ten times. V usage is TRBV20-1 and J usage is TRBJ1-5, with 8 bases matching TRBD1. CDR1 DFQATT and CDR2 SNEGSKA come from the germline V gene (reference sequence). The CDR3 contains 12 residues. Trimming cost V 8 bases and J 11 bases; bases outside gene matches: 11. This chain's CDR3 is CSIGQGGSTQHF. The CDR3 DNA reads as TGCAGTATCGGACAGGGTGGATCAACCCAGCATTTT.

This clonotype was observed many times. This chain uses TRBV7-9 with TRBJ1-1; D uncertain. V was pared by 1 base and J by 5 bases, with 14 bases between. From germline, CDR1 is SEHNR and CDR2 FQNEAQ (reference sequence). The CDR3 is 15 amino acids. CDR3 protein: CASSLGRVEVTEAFF. The CDR3 bases are TGTGCCAGCAGCTTAGGAAGGGTGGAAGTGACTGAAGCTTTCTTT.

This clonotype was seen ten or more times. V and J are TRBV10-3 and TRBJ2-5; D gene unclear. V was shortened by 7 bases and J by 1 base, with 7 bases between the two germline ends. There are 12 residues in the CDR3. Germline values: CDR1 ENHRY, CDR2 SYGVKD. The CDR3 nucleotides are TGTGCCATCATAGGAGTCCAAGAGACCCAGTACTTC. Its translation is CAIIGVQETQYF.

In this sample, this clonotype turned up many times. The J gene is TRBJ1-4, the V gene TRBV28; no definite D call. The CDR3 contains 14 residues. Looked up from germline, CDR1 is MDHEN and CDR2 is SYDVKM. V shed 1 base and J shed 10 bases, with 13 bases lying between them. CDR3 sequence: CASSLLAGAGKLFF. The CDR3 DNA follows: TGTGCCAGCAGTTTATTGGCAGGAGCCGGAAAACTGTTTTTT.

This clonotype appeared many times. The DNA of the CDR3 is TGTGCCATCCAAGACGCGTTTAGCGGGAGGTTGTACGAGCAGTACTTC. It yields the protein CAIQDAFSGRLYEQYF. The chain is built from TRBV10-3 and TRBJ2-7; 10 nucleotides agree with TRBD2. Germline V gene sequence: CDR1 ENHRY, CDR2 SYGVKD. The junction had 14 bases not matched to a gene; V was cut back by 8 bases and J by 4 bases. This CDR3 has 16 amino acids.

This clonotype was detected many times. The CDR3 nucleotides read TGCAGCGTTGCACCTAGGACAGGAGGCTACGAGCAGTACTTC. Residues: CSVAPRTGGYEQYF. The chain combines TRBV29-1 with TRBJ2-7; 7 nucleotides match TRBD1. From germline, CDR1 is SQVTM and CDR2 ANQGSEA. This CDR3 spans 14 amino acids. V was clipped by 4 bases and J by 3 bases; unmatched bases: 9.

This rearrangement joins TRBV5-4 to TRBJ1-2, with D perhaps TRBD1 (5 bases). Between the trimmed V and J ends, which lost 3 bases and 4 bases, there was a span of 13 bases. The CDR3 runs to 14 residues. Germline V gene sequence: CDR1 SGHNT, CDR2 YYREEE (reference sequence). In DNA, the CDR3 is TGTGCCAGCAGCTCGAGACAGAGCCGCTATGGCTACACCTTC. The encoded protein is CASSSRQSRYGYTF.

The gene calls are TRBV19 and TRBJ1-5; tentative D call: TRBD1 (6 bases). Germline V gene data show CDR1 as LNHDA and CDR2 as SQIVND (reference sequence). Trimming took 9 bases from V and 7 from J, leaving 25 bases between them. The CDR3 spans 16 residues. CDR3 in DNA: TGTGCCAGCAGCCAAGGGGGGGGTGGGGGTATCCAGCCCCAGCATTTT. It translates to CASSQGGGGGIQPQHF.

The rearrangement links TRBV6-1 to TRBJ2-5; D is perhaps TRBD2 (5 bases). V lost 1 base and J lost 5, with 17 bases in between. Germline assignment: CDR1 MNHNS and CDR2 SASEGT. The CDR3 consists of 16 residues. The chain's CDR3 is CASSEELGGGSETQYF. In DNA form, the CDR3 reads TGTGCCAGCAGTGAAGAACTTGGAGGCGGGTCGGAGACCCAGTACTTC.

The chain carries TRBV29-1 and TRBJ1-4; 8 bases align to TRBD1. Germline values: CDR1 SQVTM, CDR2 ANQGSEA. The CDR3 runs to 14 residues. V trimming: 8 bases; J trimming: 4 bases; junction bases outside the gene matches: 9. This CDR3 reads CSQVSGQGNEKLFF. CDR3 coding DNA: TGCAGCCAAGTGTCTGGACAGGGTAATGAAAAACTGTTTTTT.